A single sample is the source of the 14 T cell receptor beta chains below, sequenced in a study of OX40 agonist ivuxolimab in advanced cancers. The library relied on the immunoSEQ multiplex PCR assay. TCRdb limited this immuneACCESS table to in-frame rearrangements with V and J called. A share of clones is missing; checked studies link under half to unresolved V genes, and the rest is unexplained. Recorded for this sample are some 19,000 clones; around 86% of them occurred a single time. In total, the top ten clones hold roughly 22% of the sample. The material sequenced was CD4+ or CD8+ T cells sorted from blood, taken in a trial of the OX40 agonist ivuxolimab. The receptors were sampled from an adult with an advanced solid tumor such as melanoma, head and neck, liver or kidney cancer.

The gene calls are TRBV7-9 and TRBJ2-7, with unresolved D. The CDR3 contains 12 residues. V was cut by 0 bases and J by 5 bases, with 5 bases left in between. From germline, CDR1 is SEHNR and CDR2 FQNEAQ (reference sequence). The CDR3 DNA follows: TGTGCCAGCAGCTTAGCAGACCACGAGCAGTACTTC. Its translation: CASSLADHEQYF. The entire variable domain, with the rest obtained from reference TRBV7-9 and TRBJ2-7, is as follows: DTGVSQNPRHKITKRGQNVTFRCDPISEHNRLYWYRQTLGQGPEFLTYFQNEAQLEKSRLLSDRFSAERPKGSFSTLEIQRTEQGDSAMYLCASSLADHEQYFGPGTRLTVT.

This sequence joins TRBV9 and TRBJ2-6; D not certain. The CDR3 sequence is 18 residues long. Germline loops: CDR1 SGDLS, CDR2 YYNGEE. V lost 2 bases and J lost 0, with 15 bases in between. This chain's CDR3 is CASSVARHGLSGANVLTF. CDR3 DNA: TGTGCCAGCAGCGTCGCCCGGCACGGCCTCTCTGGGGCCAACGTCCTGACTTTC.

The table lists this clone with a count of one. The CDR3 reads CASSETPGTNEKLFF. As DNA, the CDR3 is TGTGCCAGCAGCGAGACTCCGGGGACTAATGAAAAACTGTTTTTT. J is TRBJ1-4 and V is TRBV9; D not certain. The CDR3 is 15 residues long. V was trimmed by 3 bases and J by 2 bases, leaving 11 bases between them. Germline values: CDR1 SGDLS, CDR2 YYNGEE.

The V and J genes are TRBV28 and TRBJ1-4, with a weak D call TRBD1 (5 bases). Trimming shortened V by 3 bases and J by 6 bases, and 11 bases separated the two germline ends. The CDR3 loop spans 14 amino acids. The V gene's germline CDR1 is MDHEN and CDR2 SYDVKM. This CDR3 reads CASSLGVFDEKLFF. The CDR3, as DNA: TGTGCCAGCAGTTTGGGGGTATTCGATGAAAAACTGTTTTTT.

The rearrangement links TRBV10-3 to TRBJ2-2, with a weak D call TRBD1 (5 bases). There are 16 residues in the CDR3. Germline values: CDR1 ENHRY, CDR2 SYGVKD. Trimming pared 6 bases from V and 0 bases from J, leaving 14 bases between. CDR3 DNA: TGTGCCATCAGGGAAATACAGGCGGCGAACACCGGGGAGCTGTTTTTT. Protein sequence: CAIREIQAANTGELFF.

The V gene is TRBV2, the J gene TRBJ2-7; TRBD1 matches 7 bases. The CDR3 loop spans 14 amino acids. Germline trimming cut 4 bases from V and 6 bases from J; bases unmatched to any gene: 9. Germline V gives CDR1 SNHLY, CDR2 FYNNEI. CDR3: CASSVPGQSPEQYF. The DNA of the CDR3 is TGTGCCAGCAGTGTACCGGGACAGAGCCCCGAGCAGTACTTC. The full variable domain, in which reference TRBV2 and TRBJ2-7 provide the parts outside the CDR3, is EPEVTQTPSHQVTQMGQEVILRCVPISNHLYFYWYRQILGQKVEFLVSFYNNEISEKSEIFDDQFSVERPDGSNFTLKIRSTKLEDSAMYFCASSVPGQSPEQYFGPGTRLTVT.

The gene calls are TRBV7-9 and TRBJ2-5; D might be TRBD2 (5 bases). The V end lost 5 bases, the J end lost 3 bases, and 22 bases lay between the germline ends. Germline V gene data show CDR1 as SEHNR and CDR2 as FQNEAQ (reference sequence). The CDR3 consists of 17 residues. DNA for the CDR3: TGTGCCAGCAGCCCCCCGTTCGCCAGCGGACCAGAAGAGACCCAGTACTTC. As protein: CASSPPFASGPEETQYF.

This chain's CDR3 is CASSPRQFNGNTIYF. The CDR3 bases are TGTGCCAGCAGCCCCCGACAGTTTAATGGAAACACCATATATTTT. The chain is built from TRBV9 and TRBJ1-3; tentative D call: TRBD1 (5 bases). There are 15 residues in the CDR3. Germline V gives CDR1 SGDLS, CDR2 YYNGEE. V lost 4 bases, J lost 3 bases, and 14 bases lay in between.

This rearrangement joins TRBV27 to TRBJ2-1, with 8 bases identical to TRBD1. The junction had 8 bases not matched to a gene; V was cut back by 6 bases and J by 7 bases. The CDR3 runs 14 residues. Germline V gene sequence: CDR1 MNHEY, CDR2 SMNVEV (reference sequence). Written as DNA, the CDR3 is TGTGCCAGCAGAGACAGGGGTATAGGGAATGAGCAGTTCTTC. The encoded protein is CASRDRGIGNEQFF.

This clone came up once. This chain connects TRBV27 to TRBJ1-1, with unresolved D. Deletions cut 4 bases from V and 1 base from J, with 10 bases between. Germline V gene data show CDR1 as MNHEY and CDR2 as SMNVEV (reference sequence). The CDR3 is 14 residues long. For the CDR3, the DNA is TGTGCCAGCAGTTACCAAGGCAGGAACACTGAAGCTTTCTTT. Translation gives CASSYQGRNTEAFF.

The chain carries TRBV30 and TRBJ2-7; 11 nucleotides agree with TRBD2. This CDR3 contains 15 residues. J lost 5 bases, V lost 0 bases, and 6 bases had no gene match. CDR1 and CDR2 (germline): GTSNPN, SVGIG (reference sequence). The CDR3 spells CAWSVIAGGRNEQYF. For the CDR3, the DNA is TGTGCCTGGAGTGTAATAGCGGGGGGGCGGAACGAGCAGTACTTC.

The chain links TRBV7-3 to TRBJ2-3; D gene unclear. This CDR3 contains 13 residues. The V gene lost 2 bases and the J gene lost 0 bases, with 3 bases spanning the gap. Germline V gene data show CDR1 as SGHTA and CDR2 as FQGTGA. In nucleotides, the CDR3 is TGTGCCAGCAGCTTATACAGCACAGATACGCAGTATTTT. This gives the protein CASSLYSTDTQYF.

This rearrangement joins TRBV11-3 to TRBJ2-7; TRBD1 agrees at 10 bases. Germline V gene sequence: CDR1 SGHNT, CDR2 YENEEA. V lost 3 bases to trimming and J lost 4 bases; unmatched junction nucleotides: 6. This CDR3 spans 15 amino acids. In DNA, the CDR3 is TGTGCCAGCAGCTTTCGTGGGACAGGGGTTTACGAGCAGTACTTC. Its protein is CASSFRGTGVYEQYF.

This clone was recorded once. The V gene is TRBV30, the J gene TRBJ2-4, with D possibly TRBD2 on 5 matching bases. V dropped 0 bases and J dropped 1 base, with 19 bases sitting between them. The germline gives CDR1 GTSNPN, CDR2 SVGIG (reference sequence). The CDR3 is 18 residues long. The CDR3 DNA sequence: TGTGCCTGGAGTGTAGAAAGGAGAGGGCCTGAGGCCAAAAACATTCAGTACTTC. It is translated as CAWSVERRGPEAKNIQYF.